These 9 T cell receptor beta chains originate from one sample sequenced in a study of neurological immune-mediated disorders. Each CDR3 protein gets one entry after TCRdb re-called the 5' RACE reads with MiXCR. The repertoire has about 35,000 distinct CDR3 sequences, 3% to 4% of them found once; the top ten carry approximately 2.2%. Specimen: PBMCs. The receptors were gathered from a man under 40 with multiple sclerosis.

About this clonotype itself: This may stem from a read error, because a much larger clone lies one nucleotide away. The genes are TRBV5-1 and TRBJ2-3; 9 nucleotides match TRBD2. There are 16 residues in the CDR3. Germline V lookup: CDR1 SGHRS, CDR2 YFSETQ. The CDR3 DNA follows: TGCACCAGCAGCTTGATGTCTAGCGGGGTCACAGATACGCAGTATTTT. Translated: CTSSLMSSGVTDTQYF.

This clonotype was recorded many times. V is TRBV20-1 and J is TRBJ1-5; TRBD1 is a possible D gene (5 bases). The CDR3 contains 16 residues. In germline, CDR1 is DFQATT, CDR2 SNEGSKA (reference sequence). Deletions cut 0 bases from V and 5 bases from J, with 17 bases between. This chain's CDR3 is CSARDVSDSRYQPQHF. Written as DNA, the CDR3 is TGCAGTGCTAGAGATGTATCCGACAGCCGATATCAGCCCCAGCATTTT.

This clonotype was detected many times. The V and J genes are TRBV20-1 and TRBJ2-3; 8 bases align to TRBD2. The CDR3 extends over 14 amino acids. CDR1 and CDR2 (germline): DFQATT, SNEGSKA (reference sequence). With 6 bases clipped from V and 2 bases from J, the junction kept 7 bases outside the gene matches. The CDR3 coding sequence is TGCAGTGCCGAAGCTAGCGGGCCCACAGATACGCAGTATTTT. As protein: CSAEASGPTDTQYF.

At least ten counts were recorded for this clonotype. The genes are TRBV7-2 and TRBJ1-1; D is unclear. This CDR3 comprises 13 residues. CDR1 is SGHTA and CDR2 is FQGNSA in the germline V gene. Trimming left V 1 base short and J 1 base short, with 4 bases between. This chain's CDR3 is CASSLEENTEAFF. In nucleotides, the CDR3 is TGTGCCAGCAGCTTAGAGGAGAACACTGAAGCTTTCTTT.

The table lists this clonotype with many counts. The gene calls are TRBV12-3 or TRBV12-4 and TRBJ1-3, with D hard to call. V was shortened by 4 bases and J by 14 bases, with 12 bases between the two germline ends. CDR3 length equals 11 residues. CDR3 DNA sequence: TGTGCCAGCAGTTCAGAGCTTGTAGTATATTTT. This translates into CASSSELVVYF.

This clonotype has at least ten counts. The gene calls are TRBV2 and TRBJ1-3; 7 positions agree with TRBD1. Looked up from germline, CDR1 is SNHLY and CDR2 is FYNNEI. The CDR3 covers 14 residues. With V trimmed by 3 bases and J by 7 bases, 6 bases remained unmatched. In DNA form, the CDR3 reads TGTGCCAGCAGTGACCGGACAGGTTGGAACACCATATATTTT. This gives the protein CASSDRTGWNTIYF.

This clonotype was observed at least ten times. The rearrangement joins TRBV5-1 to TRBJ2-7; no clear D. Germline CDR1 and CDR2: SGHRS and YFSETQ. CDR3 size: 16 residues. Trimming took 0 bases from V and 3 from J, leaving 16 bases between them. The CDR3 here is CASSLAIGSVGYEQYF. The CDR3 coding sequence is TGCGCCAGCAGCTTGGCCATCGGCTCTGTCGGCTACGAGCAGTACTTC.

The chain is built from TRBV6-5 and TRBJ1-2, with 7 bases identical to TRBD1. Trimming at V came to 3 bases and at J to 6 bases, leaving 7 bases not matched to a gene. The CDR3 has 14 residues. The V gene's germline CDR1 is MNHEY and CDR2 SVGAGI. The CDR3 sequence is CASSYQGGSDGYTF. CDR3 bases: TGTGCCAGCAGTTATCAGGGGGGATCGGATGGCTACACCTTC.

This clonotype was found many times. The chain has TRBV15 and TRBJ2-7, with 7 bases that match TRBD2. The length of the CDR3 is 14 residues. The V gene end was trimmed by 4 bases and the J gene end by 2 bases; junction bases not matched to a gene: 5. CDR1 LNHNV and CDR2 YYDKDF come from the germline V gene (reference sequence). The CDR3: CATSNAGTTYEQYF. The CDR3 DNA follows: TGTGCCACCAGCAACGCCGGGACTACCTACGAGCAGTACTTC.